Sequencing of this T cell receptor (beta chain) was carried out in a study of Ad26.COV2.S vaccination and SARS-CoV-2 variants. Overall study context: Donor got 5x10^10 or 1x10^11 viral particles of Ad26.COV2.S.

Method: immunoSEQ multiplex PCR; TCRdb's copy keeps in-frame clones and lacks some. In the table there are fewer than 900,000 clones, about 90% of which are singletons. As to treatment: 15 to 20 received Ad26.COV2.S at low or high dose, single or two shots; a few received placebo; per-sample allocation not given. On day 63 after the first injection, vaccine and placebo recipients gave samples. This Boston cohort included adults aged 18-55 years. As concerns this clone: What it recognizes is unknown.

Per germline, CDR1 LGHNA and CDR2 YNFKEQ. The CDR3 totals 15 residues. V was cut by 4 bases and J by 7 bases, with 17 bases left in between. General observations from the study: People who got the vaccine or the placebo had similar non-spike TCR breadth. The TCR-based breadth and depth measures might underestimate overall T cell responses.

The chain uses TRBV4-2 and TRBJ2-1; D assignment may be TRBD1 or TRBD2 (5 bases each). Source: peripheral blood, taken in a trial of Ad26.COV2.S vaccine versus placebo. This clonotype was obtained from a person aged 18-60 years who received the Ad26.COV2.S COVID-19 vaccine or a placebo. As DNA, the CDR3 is TGTGCCAGCAGCCCGCGGGCAGGGAGCTGGAATGAGCAGTTCTTC. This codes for CASSPRAGSWNEQFF.